This T cell receptor beta chain was documented in a study of T-cell memory formation after mild COVID-19. TCRdb independently ran MiXCR on the 5' RACE reads; one entry per CDR3 protein. The sample lists approximately 480,000 distinct CDR3 sequences, 18% occurring once. CDR1 SQVTM and CDR2 ANQGSEA come from the germline V gene. V dropped 7 bases and J dropped 6; count of bases not matched to a gene: 11. The CDR3 consists of 14 residues. This clonotype has just a few counts. This clonotype was obtained from an adult woman who had mild COVID-19 (a few samples of this study predate the infection). Cell type and time point are not known. The chain joins TRBV29-1 to TRBJ2-2; 7 nucleotides match TRBD2. Sequenced material: PBMCs or a T cell subset sorted from them (not recorded which). The CDR3 DNA reads TGCAGCGCGGGTGTCTCGGCGGGGGCCGGGGAGCTGTTTTTT. Protein sequence: CSAGVSAGAGELFF.